Each of the 5 T cell receptor beta chains below was sequenced from the same sample in a study of cytomegalovirus exposure and HLA in healthy donors. PCR primers comprised 60 Vbeta and 13 Jbeta primers. TCRdb keeps only in-frame clones here, not all; method: immunoSEQ multiplex PCR. The data contain approximately 90,000 clones, roughly three fifths of them singletons. The sequencing input was PBMCs. The receptors shown here come from a woman younger than 45 in good health and CMV-seronegative.

The chain carries TRBV21-1 and TRBJ2-7; the D call in the table, TRBD2, was not verified against the DNA. TRBV21-1 is described as a pseudogene. This CDR3 has 15 amino acids. CDR3 in amino acids: CASFKTSGTSYEQYF. Written as DNA, the CDR3 is TGTGCCAGCTTCAAGACTAGCGGGACTTCCTACGAGCAGTACTTC.

The sample holds a few counts of this clone. The rearrangement uses TRBV30 and TRBJ1-5; TRBD1 might be the D (5 bases). Germline-derived CDR1 and CDR2 are GTSNPN and SVGIG (reference sequence). The CDR3 spans 13 residues. V lost 1 base, J lost 6 bases, and 10 bases lay in between. CDR3 residues: CAWSGTGGQPQHF. The CDR3 DNA sequence: TGTGCCTGGAGTGGGACCGGGGGTCAGCCCCAGCATTTT. Together with reference TRBV30 and TRBJ1-5, the CDR3 gives the full variable domain: SQTIHQWPATLVQPVGSPLSLECTVEGTSNPNLYWYRQAAGRGLQLLFYSVGIGQISSEVPQNLSASRPQDRQFILSSKKLLLSDSGFYLCAWSGTGGQPQHFGDGTRLSIL.

This chain connects TRBV5-1 to TRBJ1-2; tentatively, D is TRBD1 (6 bases). Germline V lookup: CDR1 SGHRS, CDR2 YFSETQ. The V end lost 5 bases, the J end lost 1 base, and 12 bases lay between the germline ends. The length of the CDR3 is 14 residues. CDR3 residues: CASSFLQGNYGYTF. The DNA for the CDR3 is TGCGCCAGCAGTTTTCTACAGGGTAACTATGGCTACACCTTC.

The rearrangement joins TRBV4-3 to TRBJ2-2; 7 bases are shared with TRBD1. This CDR3 comprises 16 residues. V lost 5 bases and J lost 5; bases outside the gene matches: 11. The V gene's germline CDR1 is LGHNA and CDR2 YSLEER. CDR3 in amino acids: CASSFRQGEGTGELFF. CDR3 nucleotide sequence: TGCGCCAGCAGCTTCCGGCAGGGGGAAGGGACCGGGGAGCTGTTTTTT.

Only a few counts were recorded for this clone. The J gene is TRBJ2-5, the V gene TRBV7-2; TRBD2 aligns across 8 bases. V was clipped by 5 bases and J by 3 bases; unmatched bases: 8. Germline V gene sequence: CDR1 SGHTA, CDR2 FQGNSA. The CDR3 has 15 amino acids. CDR3 sequence (DNA): TGTGCCAGCAGCCCCGGGGAGCGGGAGAAAGAGACCCAGTACTTC. Translating gives CASSPGEREKETQYF. Combining the CDR3 with reference TRBV7-2 and TRBJ2-5 gives the whole variable domain GAGVSQSPSNKVTEKGKDVELRCDPISGHTALYWYRQSLGQGLEFLIYFQGNSAPDKSGLPSDRFSAERTGGSVSTLTIQRTQQEDSAVYLCASSPGEREKETQYFGPGTRLLVL.